The T cell receptor (beta chain) under discussion was sequenced for a study of blood T cell repertoires in COVID-19. As for the study in general: Samples came from the United States, Italy and Spain, spanning acute and convalescent COVID-19. PBMCs, B-cell-depleted T cells, or T cells provided the cDNA or gDNA that made up the material.

This CDR3 is built from 15 residues. Trimming stripped 5 bases from V and 6 bases from J, with 20 bases between. Per germline, CDR1 LGHNA and CDR2 YSLEER. Per the study methods: Estimation of nucleated cell counts relied on the amplification of reference gene primers. Generated by immunoSEQ multiplex PCR, the TCRdb table keeps only in-frame clones and is missing some. That table is the source of V, J and clone size, and D and trimming were worked out from the DNA. The sample holds some 150,000 clones; about 89% are singletons and the top ten take 30% to 45%. The receptor was derived from a man over 45 who had recovered from COVID-19. The specimen sequenced was peripheral blood. V gene TRBV4-3 combines with J gene TRBJ2-7, with a possible D match to TRBD1 (6 bases). CDR3: CASSLITGRGAEQYF. The CDR3 DNA is TGCGCCAGCAGCTTAATCACGGGCAGGGGTGCCGAGCAGTACTTC.